The 32 T cell receptor beta chains presented below share a single source sample, sequenced in a study of blood T cell repertoires in COVID-19. Using immunoSEQ multiplex PCR, the repertoire was profiled, and TCRdb retains in-frame clones only, with some absent. The sample shows 250,000 or so clones, around nine tenths of them seen only once. Source material: peripheral blood. These receptors all stem from a woman aged 60 to 75 with COVID-19, enrolled during active disease.

The gene calls are TRBV9 and TRBJ2-1; the D gene is possibly TRBD2 (5 bases). CDR1 is SGDLS and CDR2 is YYNGEE in the germline V gene. Between the trimmed V and J ends, which lost 0 bases and 6 bases, there was a span of 13 bases. The CDR3 is 15 amino acids. The CDR3 DNA reads TGTGCCAGCAGCGTAGGGGTAGCGACCCCCAATGAGCAGTTCTTC. Residues: CASSVGVATPNEQFF.

J is TRBJ1-1 and V is TRBV7-3; D is possibly TRBD1 (5 bases). Germline CDR1 SGHTA, CDR2 FQGTGA. The length of the CDR3 is 15 residues. V was pared by 5 bases and J by 0 bases, with 13 bases between. The CDR3 DNA follows: TGTGCCAGCAGCCCAGCTGGACAAATGAACACTGAAGCTTTCTTT. Translating gives CASSPAGQMNTEAFF.

The V call is TRBV5-1, the J call TRBJ1-1; D is perhaps TRBD1 (6 bases). Looked up from germline, CDR1 is SGHRS and CDR2 is YFSETQ. The CDR3 is made up of 14 amino acids. Trimming removed 0 bases from V and 5 bases from J, with 11 bases in between. The CDR3 nucleotides read TGCGCCAGCAGCTTGGCCGGGGGGCGGACTGAAGCTTTCTTT. This gives the protein CASSLAGGRTEAFF.

The J gene is TRBJ2-7, the V gene TRBV28; TRBD2 aligns across 13 bases. The V gene end was trimmed by 8 bases and the J gene end by 8 bases; junction bases not matched to a gene: 18. The CDR3 extends over 17 amino acids. From germline, CDR1 is MDHEN and CDR2 SYDVKM. This CDR3 is CASGHTGTSGTPFQQYF. CDR3 DNA: TGTGCCAGCGGACACACCGGGACTAGCGGGACGCCTTTCCAGCAGTACTTC. The full variable domain, in which reference TRBV28 and TRBJ2-7 provide the parts outside the CDR3, is DVKVTQSSRYLVKRTGEKVFLECVQDMDHENMFWYRQDPGLGLRLIYFSYDVKMKEKGDIPEGYSVSREKKERFSLILESASTNQTSMYLCASGHTGTSGTPFQQYFGPGTRLTVT.

This clone was counted once. This sequence joins TRBV29-1 and TRBJ2-1; 7 bases are a match to TRBD1. The CDR3 length is 16 residues. Losses at the gene ends were 7 bases for V and 3 bases for J; bases not matched to a gene: 15. Germline CDR1 SQVTM, CDR2 ANQGSEA. The DNA for the CDR3 is TGCAGCGGAAAAGGGGGCCGGTATGTGTTCTACAATGAGCAGTTCTTC. It yields the protein CSGKGGRYVFYNEQFF.

The chain couples TRBV19 to TRBJ1-1; TRBD1 might be the D (5 bases). CDR1 is LNHDA and CDR2 is SQIVND in the germline V gene (reference sequence). Trimming pared 3 bases from V and 11 bases from J, leaving 13 bases between. The CDR3 is 12 amino acids. CDR3 coding DNA: TGTGCCAGTAGTATCTCCGCAGGGATCGCTTTCTTT. Translation: CASSISAGIAFF.

This chain uses TRBV9 with TRBJ1-1; 7 bases fit TRBD1. Per germline, CDR1 SGDLS and CDR2 YYNGEE. The CDR3 runs to 15 residues. V shed 2 bases and J 0 bases; nucleotides not matched to a gene: 4. The CDR3: CASSVGQELNTEAFF. The DNA for the CDR3 is TGTGCCAGCAGCGTTGGACAGGAGTTGAACACTGAAGCTTTCTTT.

The chain recombines TRBV9 with TRBJ2-1; TRBD2 aligns across 9 bases. CDR1 is SGDLS and CDR2 is YYNGEE in the germline V gene. CDR3 length: 15 residues. The junction had 1 base not matched to a gene; V was cut back by 1 base and J by 2 bases. Here the CDR3 reads CASSVRTSAYNEQFF. The CDR3 nucleotides read TGTGCCAGCAGCGTAAGGACTAGCGCCTACAATGAGCAGTTCTTC.

This chain connects TRBV18 to TRBJ1-1; 7 nucleotides match TRBD1. CDR1 KGHSH and CDR2 LQKENI come from the germline V gene. The length of the CDR3 is 16 residues. The V gene end was trimmed by 1 base and the J gene end by 4 bases; junction bases not matched to a gene: 9. For the CDR3, the DNA is TGTGCCAGCTCACCACGCCAGGGGGATTATCGCACTGAAGCTTTCTTT. This translates into CASSPRQGDYRTEAFF.

The chain has TRBV19 and TRBJ2-7; D perhaps matches TRBD2 (6 bases). V lost 10 bases to trimming and J lost 0 bases, with 19 bases between them. CDR1 LNHDA and CDR2 SQIVND come from the germline V gene (reference sequence). The CDR3 loop spans 15 amino acids. As DNA, the CDR3 is TGTGCCACCCGTGAAGCTAGCGTAACCTCCTACGAGCAGTACTTC. Translated, it gives CATREASVTSYEQYF.

The chain couples TRBV11-2 to TRBJ2-3; perhaps TRBD2 as D (6 bases). V dropped 0 bases and J dropped 1 base, with 14 bases sitting between them. The CDR3 is 17 residues long. Germline-derived CDR1 and CDR2 are SGHAT and FQNNGV. CDR3 coding DNA: TGTGCCAGCAGCTTAGAGGGGTCGGCTAGCGGCACAGATACGCAGTATTTT. Protein sequence: CASSLEGSASGTDTQYF.

The table lists this clone with a count of one. The chain links TRBV18 to TRBJ2-5; 7 bases align to TRBD1. Germline V lookup: CDR1 KGHSH, CDR2 LQKENI. Germline trimming cut 2 bases from V and 4 bases from J; bases unmatched to any gene: 4. CDR3 size: 14 residues. CDR3 in DNA: TGTGCCAGCTCACCAGCGGCAGGGGGAGAGACCCAGTACTTC. It is translated as CASSPAAGGETQYF.

V gene TRBV15 combines with J gene TRBJ1-5, with D possibly matching TRBD1 (5 bases). The length of the CDR3 is 16 residues. Germline V gene sequence: CDR1 LNHNV, CDR2 YYDKDF (reference sequence). Trimming cost V 1 base and J 0 bases, with 10 bases left between them. The CDR3 DNA reads TGTGCCACCAGCAGAGCGCGGGGGGTTAGCAATCAGCCCCAGCATTTT. Amino acids: CATSRARGVSNQPQHF.

The chain couples TRBV3-1 (or the pseudogene TRBV3-2) to TRBJ2-3; 9 bases agree with TRBD1. Losses at the gene ends were 7 bases for V and 5 bases for J; bases not matched to a gene: 10. CDR3 length: 15 amino acids. CDR1 is LGHDT and CDR2 is YNNKEL in the germline V gene (reference sequence). The CDR3 reads CASKIGGTGQDTQYF. CDR3 DNA: TGTGCCAGCAAGATAGGCGGGACAGGGCAAGATACGCAGTATTTT.

This clone was counted between two and nine times. The chain carries TRBV6-1 and TRBJ2-7, with 15 bases aligning to TRBD2. Germline CDR1 and CDR2: MNHNS and SASEGT. Trimming at V came to 3 bases and at J to 2 bases, leaving 2 bases not matched to a gene. This CDR3 has 16 residues. The CDR3 loop is CASSDGLAGGPYEQYF. CDR3 in DNA: TGTGCCAGCAGTGATGGACTAGCGGGAGGGCCCTACGAGCAGTACTTC.

This clone was detected only a few times. The rearrangement uses TRBV4-3 and TRBJ2-1; tentatively, D is TRBD1 (5 bases). Trimming pared 0 bases from V and 3 bases from J, leaving 9 bases between. Germline V gene sequence: CDR1 LGHNA, CDR2 YSLEER. CDR3 length: 15 residues. The DNA for the CDR3 is TGCGCCAGCAGCCAAGATGGAACAGGCTACAATGAGCAGTTCTTC. It codes for CASSQDGTGYNEQFF.

This clone has more than one count but fewer than ten. The chain couples TRBV2 to TRBJ1-1; 7 bases match TRBD1. Germline CDR1 SNHLY, CDR2 FYNNEI. The V segment lost 6 bases and the J segment 7 bases; nucleotides outside the gene matches: 8. There are 13 residues in the CDR3. This chain's CDR3 is CASRSPGGSEAFF. Here the CDR3 DNA reads TGTGCCAGCAGGTCTCCAGGGGGTAGTGAAGCTTTCTTT. Full variable domain (missing parts from reference TRBV2 and TRBJ1-1): EPEVTQTPSHQVTQMGQEVILRCVPISNHLYFYWYRQILGQKVEFLVSFYNNEISEKSEIFDDQFSVERPDGSNFTLKIRSTKLEDSAMYFCASRSPGGSEAFFGQGTRLTVV.

This chain connects TRBV27 to TRBJ1-4; 9 bases match TRBD1. V lost 5 bases, J lost 8 bases, and 6 bases stayed unmatched. This CDR3 is built from 14 residues. The germline V gene encodes CDR1 MNHEY and CDR2 SMNVEV (reference sequence). The CDR3 coding sequence is TGTGCCAGCAGTGCAGCGGGACAGGGCGAAAAACTGTTTTTT. It encodes CASSAAGQGEKLFF.

V gene TRBV3-1 (or the pseudogene TRBV3-2) combines with J gene TRBJ1-1, with D hard to call. V was trimmed by 3 bases and J by 5 bases, leaving 10 bases between them. Germline CDR1 LGHDT, CDR2 YNNKEL (reference sequence). The length of the CDR3 is 13 residues. The CDR3 region is CASSQKGLTEAFF. CDR3 sequence (DNA): TGTGCCAGCAGCCAGAAAGGACTTACTGAAGCTTTCTTT.

This chain connects TRBV5-5 to TRBJ2-2, with D possibly being TRBD1 (5 bases). Germline CDR1 SGHKS, CDR2 YYEKEE (reference sequence). The CDR3 has 16 residues. Trimming took 0 bases from V and 5 from J, leaving 14 bases between them. The CDR3 region is CASSLEGARMTGELFF. The CDR3 nucleotides read TGTGCCAGCAGCTTGGAAGGGGCTAGGATGACCGGGGAGCTGTTTTTT. Full variable domain (remainder filled in from reference TRBV5-5 and TRBJ2-2): DAGVTQSPTHLIKTRGQQVTLRCSPISGHKSVSWYQQVLGQGPQFIFQYYEKEERGRGNFPDRFSARQFPNYSSELNVNALLLGDSALYLCASSLEGARMTGELFFGEGSRLTVL.

The chain combines TRBV6-2 or TRBV6-3 with TRBJ2-7, with 12 bases lining up with TRBD2. The length of the CDR3 is 16 residues. The germline CDR1 and CDR2 sequences are MNHEY and SVGEGT. J gave up 5 bases and V 6 bases, and 11 bases lay outside the gene matches. CDR3 amino acids: CASSTPSTSGSHEQYF. CDR3 DNA: TGTGCCAGCAGCACCCCCTCGACTAGCGGGAGCCACGAGCAGTACTTC.

This clone is a singleton in its sample. The gene calls are TRBV29-1 and TRBJ1-1; D is ambiguous. Germline V lookup: CDR1 SQVTM, CDR2 ANQGSEA. V was cut by 4 bases and J by 0 bases, with 15 bases left in between. CDR3 length equals 15 residues. The CDR3 protein is CSVVVGSGMNTEAFF. For the CDR3, the DNA is TGCAGCGTTGTTGTTGGGTCCGGGATGAACACTGAAGCTTTCTTT.

A few counts support this clone. J is TRBJ1-1 and V is TRBV5-6, with D hard to call. Trimming pared 2 bases from V and 7 bases from J, leaving 15 bases between. The CDR3 covers 14 residues. Per the germline V gene, CDR1 is SGHDT and CDR2 is YYEEEE. This chain's CDR3 is CASSFRAFGDEAFF. The CDR3 bases are TGTGCCAGCAGCTTCCGGGCCTTCGGGGATGAAGCTTTCTTT. The whole variable domain, filled in from reference TRBV5-6 and TRBJ1-1, reads DAGVTQSPTHLIKTRGQQVTLRCSPKSGHDTVSWYQQALGQGPQFIFQYYEEEERQRGNFPDRFSGHQFPNYSSELNVNALLLGDSALYLCASSFRAFGDEAFFGQGTRLTVV.

The chain combines TRBV7-2 with TRBJ2-2; 12 bases map to TRBD2. V shed 2 bases and J 6 bases; nucleotides not matched to a gene: 10. CDR3 length: 18 residues. Germline V gene data show CDR1 as SGHTA and CDR2 as FQGNSA. The CDR3: CASSLRVTSGSRAGELFF. CDR3 DNA: TGTGCCAGCAGCTTAAGGGTGACTAGCGGGAGTAGGGCCGGGGAGCTGTTTTTT.

V and J are TRBV13 and TRBJ1-2; 9 bases map to TRBD1. CDR1 is PRHDT, CDR2 FYEKMQ, per germline (reference sequence). J gave up 4 bases and V 5 bases, and 8 bases lay outside the gene matches. This CDR3 has 15 amino acids. CDR3 nucleotide sequence: TGTGCCAGCAGCCAAGGGACAGGGAGAGCCTATGGCTACACCTTC. Translated: CASSQGTGRAYGYTF.

The rearrangement joins TRBV24-1 to TRBJ2-1, with 12 bases fitting TRBD2. Germline lookup yields CDR1 KGHDR and CDR2 SFDVKD. This CDR3 contains 16 residues. The junction had 4 bases not matched to a gene; V was cut back by 0 bases and J by 8 bases. DNA of the CDR3: TGTGCCACCAGTGATTTGCAGACTAGCGGGAGTTATGAGCAGTTCTTC. Residues: CATSDLQTSGSYEQFF.

The chain links TRBV5-1 to TRBJ2-1, with 9 bases fitting TRBD2. CDR1 is SGHRS and CDR2 is YFSETQ in the germline V gene. V lost 3 bases, J lost 1 base, and 8 bases stayed unmatched. This CDR3 has 17 residues. The CDR3 protein is CASSYSGSASSYNEQFF. The CDR3 nucleotides read TGCGCCAGCAGCTATAGCGGGAGTGCTAGTTCCTACAATGAGCAGTTCTTC.

The chain uses TRBV2 and TRBJ1-4; 10 nucleotides match TRBD1. Germline V gene sequence: CDR1 SNHLY, CDR2 FYNNEI. The CDR3 is 15 residues long. Trimming at V came to 6 bases and at J to 8 bases, leaving 9 bases not matched to a gene. CDR3 DNA: TGTGCCAGCAGAGGGACAGGGGAGGTGAGAGAAAAACTGTTTTTT. Residues: CASRGTGEVREKLFF.

To note about this clone: Other DNA sequences in this sample translate to the same CDR3. This chain joins TRBV18 and TRBJ2-3, with 8 positions matching TRBD1. From germline, CDR1 is KGHSH and CDR2 LQKENI. The V and J ends lost 6 bases and 0 bases, in that order; junction bases with no gene match: 5. The CDR3 is 15 amino acids. The DNA for the CDR3 is TGTGCCAGCTCTCCCGGACAGGGCAGCACAGATACGCAGTATTTT. Translation: CASSPGQGSTDTQYF.

This chain uses TRBV30 with TRBJ1-1; maybe TRBD1 (6 bases). Per the germline V gene, CDR1 is GTSNPN and CDR2 is SVGIG (reference sequence). CDR3 length: 15 amino acids. The germline V and J ends were trimmed by 1 base and 0 bases, with 12 bases remaining between them. The CDR3 region is CAWSETRGLNTEAFF. CDR3 nucleotide sequence: TGTGCCTGGAGTGAAACCAGGGGATTGAACACTGAAGCTTTCTTT.

This sequence joins TRBV9 and TRBJ1-2, with D possibly matching TRBD1 (6 bases). CDR1 and CDR2 (germline): SGDLS, YYNGEE. Trimming pared 0 bases from V and 0 bases from J, leaving 15 bases between. The CDR3 has 17 amino acids. The CDR3 spells CASSVGAGAGSNYGYTF. For the CDR3, the DNA is TGTGCCAGCAGCGTAGGGGCGGGGGCAGGCTCTAACTATGGCTACACCTTC.

This clone was picked up one time. V usage is TRBV24-1 and J usage is TRBJ1-5; 9 bases map to TRBD1. The CDR3 is 16 amino acids. CDR1 is KGHDR, CDR2 SFDVKD, per germline. The trim removed 4 bases at V and 1 base at J, leaving 4 bases unmatched. CDR3 in amino acids: CATSEAGQGSNQPQHF. In DNA, the CDR3 is TGTGCCACCAGTGAGGCGGGACAGGGAAGCAATCAGCCCCAGCATTTT.